This is a list of T cell receptor beta chains from one sample in a study of T cell responses to AZD1222 COVID-19 vaccine. The method was immunoSEQ multiplex PCR; TCRdb's version includes in-frame clones alone and lacks a portion of them. The data show about 48,000 clones, with approximately 86% seen just once and 6.5% to 8.5% held by the top ten. The material was peripheral blood, obtained 28 days after the second AZD1222 dose. These receptors were collected from an adult who received the AZD1222 COVID-19 vaccine. Both conserved end residues are part of each CDR3. D genes are given only for firm matches. A clone size is listed for some rows: how often the clone was seen (once, few, many), or a class if it is expanded.

D: TRBD2
size: -
length: 16
J: TRBJ2-1
V: TRBV28
DNA: TGTGCCAGCAGTAGTCCGGGACTAGCGGGAGTTAATGAGCAGTTCTTC
CDR3: CASSSPGLAGVNEQFF

D: TRBD1
size: -
length: 14
J: TRBJ1-1
V: TRBV5-1
DNA: TGCGCCAGCAGCGTGACAGGGAGGGACACTGAAGCTTTCTTT
CDR3: CASSVTGRDTEAFF

D: TRBD2
size: -
length: 19
J: TRBJ2-1
V: TRBV24-1
DNA: TGTGCCACCAGTGATCAACGTCTGGGGACTAGCGGGAAATACAATGAGCAGTTCTTC
CDR3: CATSDQRLGTSGKYNEQFF

D: -
size: -
length: 16
J: TRBJ1-6
V: TRBV5-1
DNA: TGCGCCAGCAGCTTGGATTCGGGACTGAATAATTCACCCCTCCACTTT
CDR3: CASSLDSGLNNSPLHF

D: -
size: -
length: 17
J: TRBJ2-1
V: TRBV19
DNA: TGTGCCAGTAGTATCTACGGGACCGGGTCAGGTTACAATGAGCAGTTCTTC
CDR3: CASSIYGTGSGYNEQFF

D: -
size: -
length: 15
J: TRBJ2-7
V: TRBV6-4
DNA: TGTGCCAGCACCTACAGGGCCCCAGACGACTACGAGCAGTACTTC
CDR3: CASTYRAPDDYEQYF

D: TRBD1
size: -
length: 15
J: TRBJ2-7
V: TRBV10-3
DNA: TGTGCCATGGGAGGTCGAGGACAGGGGGCATACGAGCAGTACTTC
CDR3: CAMGGRGQGAYEQYF

D: TRBD2
size: -
length: 17
J: TRBJ2-3
V: TRBV15
DNA: TGTGCCACCAGCACCCGGACTAGCGGGAGGGGGGCAGATACGCAGTATTTT
CDR3: CATSTRTSGRGADTQYF

D: -
size: -
length: 16
J: TRBJ1-5
V: TRBV27
DNA: TGTGCCAGCAGTATCTCGTGGACTTTCAGCAATCAGCCCCAGCATTTT
CDR3: CASSISWTFSNQPQHF

D: -
size: -
length: 15
J: TRBJ2-7
V: TRBV6-6
DNA: TGTGCCAGCAGTTACTCGATGTCTGGACAACTCGAGCAGTACTTC
CDR3: CASSYSMSGQLEQYF

D: -
size: few
length: 15
J: TRBJ1-2
V: TRBV5-1
DNA: TGCGCCAGCAGCTTGGCCGTCGGCGCTGGCTATGGCTACACCTTC
CDR3: CASSLAVGAGYGYTF

D: -
size: -
length: 14
J: TRBJ2-7
V: TRBV6-5
DNA: TGTGCCAGCAGTTACGATCGGGGGAACTACGAGCAGTACTTC
CDR3: CASSYDRGNYEQYF

D: -
size: -
length: 16
J: TRBJ2-3
V: TRBV3-1/TRBV3-2
DNA: TGTGCCAGCAGCCAAGATTGGGGAGCTAGCACAGATACGCAGTATTTT
CDR3: CASSQDWGASTDTQYF

D: TRBD1
size: -
length: 15
J: TRBJ2-7
V: TRBV28
DNA: TGTGCCAGCAGTACGCGGGACAGGTTGTCTTACGGGCAGTACTTC
CDR3: CASSTRDRLSYGQYF

D: -
size: -
length: 13
J: TRBJ1-4
V: TRBV30
DNA: TGTGCCCTAGGGGCAGCCCTTAATGAAAAACTGTTTTTT
CDR3: CALGAALNEKLFF

D: -
size: once
length: 13
J: TRBJ2-7
V: TRBV2
DNA: TGTGCCAGCAACGTGGGGTCCACCTACGAGCAGTACTTC
CDR3: CASNVGSTYEQYF

D: -
size: -
length: 14
J: TRBJ1-1
V: TRBV28
DNA: TGTGCCAGCAGTTTCTTTGACAGGAACACTGAAGCTTTCTTT
CDR3: CASSFFDRNTEAFF

D: -
size: -
length: 15
J: TRBJ1-4
V: TRBV6-5
DNA: TGTGCCAGCAGTCTCTTAGCGGGGGTAAGGGAAAAACTGTTTTTT
CDR3: CASSLLAGVREKLFF

D: -
size: once
length: 16
J: TRBJ2-2
V: TRBV3-1/TRBV3-2
DNA: TGTGCCAGCAGCCACAGGGGGGTGGCGAACACCGGGGAGCTGTTTTTT
CDR3: CASSHRGVANTGELFF

D: -
size: -
length: 11
J: TRBJ2-5
V: TRBV18
DNA: TGTGCCAGCTCACGGGAGGAGACCCAGTACTTC
CDR3: CASSREETQYF

D: -
size: few
length: 15
J: TRBJ2-3
V: TRBV9
DNA: TGTGCCAGCAGCGTAGTAGGGGGAATTGGAGATACGCAGTATTTT
CDR3: CASSVVGGIGDTQYF

D: TRBD1
size: -
length: 14
J: TRBJ2-2
V: TRBV5-1
DNA: TGCGCCAGCAGCCTGACAGGGGACACCGGGGAGCTGTTTTTT
CDR3: CASSLTGDTGELFF